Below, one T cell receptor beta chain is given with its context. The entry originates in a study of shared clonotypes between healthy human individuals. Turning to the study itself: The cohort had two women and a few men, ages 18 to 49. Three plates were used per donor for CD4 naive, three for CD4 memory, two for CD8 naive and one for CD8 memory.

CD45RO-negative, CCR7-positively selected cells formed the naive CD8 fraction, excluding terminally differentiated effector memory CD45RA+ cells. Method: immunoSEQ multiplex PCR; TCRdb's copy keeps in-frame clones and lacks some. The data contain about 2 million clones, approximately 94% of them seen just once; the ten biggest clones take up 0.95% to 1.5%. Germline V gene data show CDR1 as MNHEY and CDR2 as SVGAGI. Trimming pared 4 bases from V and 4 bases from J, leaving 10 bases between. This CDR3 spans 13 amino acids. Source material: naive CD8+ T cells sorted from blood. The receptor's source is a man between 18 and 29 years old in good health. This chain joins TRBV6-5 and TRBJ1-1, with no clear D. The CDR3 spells CASSFYEGTEAFF. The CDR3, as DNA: TGTGCCAGCAGTTTCTACGAGGGCACTGAAGCTTTCTTT.